This T cell receptor (beta chain) was sequenced during a study of T cells after yellow fever vaccination. Findings and limits, study-wide: Post-booster reappearance was seen for most primary-vaccination clones (just over 95% CD4, 75% to 90% CD8). Weaker, the secondary response had a peak occurring faster, on day 5 versus 15. Among all clonotypes, a small share was observed in both CD4 and CD8 compartments.

V trimming: 5 bases; J trimming: 3 bases; junction bases outside the gene matches: 6. Per germline, CDR1 KGHSH and CDR2 LQKENI. CDR3 length: 15 residues. A process of 5'RACE template switching, which added a universal primer site and UMIs, was used to make TCR cDNA. Via MiXCR, TCRdb re-called the 5' RACE reads, giving one row per CDR3 protein. The sample lists hundreds of thousands of distinct CDR3 sequences; approximately 9% were seen once. This clonotype occurred many times. Its antigen is still unknown. The receptor's source is a man aged 18 to 29 who received the YFV17D yellow fever vaccine. The material was PBMCs, obtained on the day of the first yellow fever vaccination. The chain has TRBV18 and TRBJ2-1; 8 bases map to TRBD2. The CDR3 DNA reads TGTGCCAGCTCAGCCGGCAGCGGGGGCTACAATGAGCAGTTCTTC. Translation: CASSAGSGGYNEQFF. Supplemented by reference TRBV18 and TRBJ2-1, the full variable domain reads NAGVMQNPRHLVRRRGQEARLRCSPMKGHSHVYWYRQLPEEGLKFMVYLQKENIIDESGMPKERFSAEFPKEGPSILRIQQVVRGDSAAYFCASSAGSGGYNEQFFGPGTRLTVL.